This T cell receptor beta chain was sequenced in a study of siplizumab effects on memory and regulatory T cells. Regarding the study as a whole: Naive T cells apparently outstripped memory cells in diversity and seemed major alloresponse contributors.

Trimming took off 6 bases at V and 4 bases at J, with 15 bases between the two ends. CDR1 is SGHTA, CDR2 FQGTGA, per germline. This CDR3 spans 15 amino acids. Worth noting for this clone: Its antigen is still unknown.

Method: immunoSEQ multiplex PCR; TCRdb's copy keeps in-frame clones and lacks some. The table shows some 100,000 clones, with roughly 93% occurring only once. The sequence was collected from a human donor in good health. The sequencing input was CD8+ T cells sorted from blood. The chain combines TRBV7-3 with TRBJ2-2, with D perhaps matching TRBD2 (6 bases). CDR3 region: CASSPVGGGTGELFF. The DNA of the CDR3 is TGTGCCAGCAGTCCCGTGGGGGGAGGCACCGGGGAGCTGTTTTTT.